The 5 T cell receptor beta chains below were found in one sample sequenced in a study of blood T cells in healthy people across ages (dated by TCRdb to between 2014 and 2016). Library preparation used 5' RACE. Sequencing relied on an Illumina HiSeq 2500. A second roughly 7 to 12 cycle PCR used a sample-barcoded 5' primer and a J-beta primer mix. Using fastp trimming at Q25 and MiXCR clonotype assembly, TCRdb reanalyzed the public sequencing data and kept in-frame beta chains. When rows share a CDR3 protein, they turn into one entry using the most common DNA and genes. Recorded for this sample are hundreds of thousands of distinct CDR3 sequences; around 26% of them occurred a single time. Jointly, the top ten make up about 18% of the sample. Sequencing was carried out using blood. The receptors come from an elderly woman in good health.

This chain links TRBV5-4 with TRBJ2-5; D is possibly TRBD1 (6 bases). The length of the CDR3 is 14 residues. Between the trimmed V and J ends, which lost 4 bases and 4 bases, there was a span of 14 bases. The germline V gene encodes CDR1 SGHNT and CDR2 YYREEE (reference sequence). This CDR3 is CASSPEAQGETQYF. DNA for the CDR3: TGTGCCAGCAGCCCGGAAGCACAGGGAGAGACCCAGTACTTC.

This clonotype was found a few times. The chain recombines TRBV14 with TRBJ1-2, with 7 bases matching TRBD1. The V gene's germline CDR1 is SGHDN and CDR2 FVKESK. Trimming cost V 0 bases and J 4 bases; bases outside gene matches: 14. The CDR3 has 18 residues. The CDR3 spells CASSQDFGRGINFYGYTF. CDR3 sequence (DNA): TGTGCCAGCAGCCAAGATTTTGGCAGGGGGATTAACTTCTATGGCTACACCTTC.

This clonotype was recorded once. A much larger clone lies a single base off, so this may be a read error. V is TRBV4-3 and J is TRBJ2-3; D is perhaps TRBD1 (6 bases). This CDR3 is built from 14 residues. Between the trimmed V and J ends, which lost 1 base and 5 bases, there was a span of 10 bases. CDR1 LGHNA and CDR2 YSLEER come from the germline V gene. The CDR3 DNA is TGCGCCAGCAGCCAAGTTCTAGGGGGAGATACGCAGTATTTT. This codes for CASSQVLGGDTQYF.

V is TRBV6-6 and J is TRBJ2-5; tentatively, D is TRBD1 (5 bases). This CDR3 has 11 residues. CDR1 is MNHNY, CDR2 SVGAGI, per germline (reference sequence). The V end lost 7 bases, the J end lost 13 bases, and 16 bases lay between the germline ends. The CDR3 nucleotides read TGTGCCAGCACCTCCGGGCCAGGGTGGTACTTC. Translated, it gives CASTSGPGWYF.

This clonotype has at least ten counts. The chain uses TRBV29-1 and TRBJ1-2; D not resolved. Per germline, CDR1 SQVTM and CDR2 ANQGSEA. The CDR3 length is 14 residues. Between the trimmed V and J ends, which lost 6 bases and 8 bases, there was a span of 22 bases. In DNA, the CDR3 is TGCAGCGTGACGGACGGGTCCGGCCAGCGGGGCTACACCTTC. It codes for CSVTDGSGQRGYTF.